Below, one T cell receptor beta chain is given with its context. Its antigen remains unknown. One end of the junction fails to match germline, which may point to a read error. The data originate from a study of breast tumors, draining lymph nodes, adjacent tissues. Germline CDR1 SQVTM, CDR2 ANQGSEA. The CDR3 is made up of 13 amino acids. General observations from the study: Tumor and nontumor repertoires were significantly more similar in luminal-like than in basal-like breast cancer. The lymph node origin of tumor T cells was framed as consistent with a hypothesis, not demonstrated. Findings are consistent with lymph node origin and intratumoral expansion of most tumor T cells.

In TCRdb, the multiplex PCR reads were re-called with MiXCR into one record per CDR3 protein. The repertoire has over 250,000 distinct CDR3 sequences, 30% to 35% of them found once; the top ten carry over 0.95%. The lymph nodes were axillary draining lymph nodes from breast cancer patients. Sample: axillary lymph node tissue. This clonotype originated in a female donor with breast cancer. Some clones in this sample may be carry-over from other donors' samples. The chain carries TRBV29-1 and TRBJ1-1; D gene uncertain. The CDR3 sequence: CSVDKIGNTEALF. The CDR3, as DNA: TGCAGCGTTGATAAGATCGGGAACACTGAAGCTCTCTTT.